This T cell receptor (beta chain) emerged from a study of regulatory T cells in long-lasting Graves disease. Points from the study as a whole: Under persistent disease, TRBV28, TRBJ1-2 and TRBJ2-5 were used preferentially.

Time point described: persistent/refractory GD, antithyroid drugs over 5 years with positive TRAb. PBMC-derived RNA was used for the TCR library. It was by American Thyroid Association guidelines that Graves' disease was diagnosed. In building TCR beta libraries, iRepertoire HTBI primers were used together with Arm-PCR of CDR3 regions. In the original workflow: Samples collectively showed 62 TRBV and approximately 15 TRBJ segments. TCRdb used MiXCR to reprocess the multiplex PCR reads, holding one entry per CDR3 protein. The V and J calls were not made by the authors but by TCRdb's processing. The sample consists of hundreds of thousands of distinct CDR3 sequences, 20% to 25% of them appearing once. Germline loops: CDR1 ENHRY, CDR2 SYGVKD. The trim removed 10 bases at V and 5 bases at J, leaving 13 bases unmatched. This CDR3 has 14 amino acids. This clonotype has only a few counts. As yet, its antigen is unknown. A much more abundant neighbour one base away suggests this may be a read error.

The source of this sequence is a female donor with Graves disease. The chain couples TRBV10-3 to TRBJ2-5; 7 positions match TRBD1. The sequencing used peripheral blood mononuclear cells (PBMCs), collected when the disease was refractory, from a patient treated with antithyroid drugs. CDR3 in amino acids: CATRGDREGETQYF. The CDR3 bases are TGTGCCACCAGAGGAGACAGGGAAGGGGAGACCCAGTACTTC.